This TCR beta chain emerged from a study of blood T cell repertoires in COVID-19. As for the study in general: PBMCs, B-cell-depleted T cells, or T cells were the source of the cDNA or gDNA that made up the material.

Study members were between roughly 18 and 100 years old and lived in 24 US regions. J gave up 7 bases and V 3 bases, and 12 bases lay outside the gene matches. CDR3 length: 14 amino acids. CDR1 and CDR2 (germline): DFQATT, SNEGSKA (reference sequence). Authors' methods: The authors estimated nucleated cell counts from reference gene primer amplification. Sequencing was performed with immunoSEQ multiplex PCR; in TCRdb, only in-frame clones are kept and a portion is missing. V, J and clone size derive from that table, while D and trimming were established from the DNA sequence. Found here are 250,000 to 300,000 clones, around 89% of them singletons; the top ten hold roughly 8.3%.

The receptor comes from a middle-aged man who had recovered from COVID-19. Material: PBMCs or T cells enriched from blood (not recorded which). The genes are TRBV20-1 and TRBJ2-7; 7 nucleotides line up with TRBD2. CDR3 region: CSASGGRPHGEQYF. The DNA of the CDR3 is TGCAGTGCTAGTGGCGGGAGACCACACGGGGAGCAGTACTTC.